The clone carrying this T cell receptor (beta chain) has a count of ten or more. The antigen remains unidentified. These data belong to a study of CD8 T cells in ankylosing spondylitis. Whole-study findings and limits: Disease-linked clones reportedly concentrated significantly in matched ankylosing spondylitis synovial fluid. In the blood and synovial fluid of reactive arthritis, some motif variants had been previously reported. The authors found the disease-linked clones to be CD8+ and relatively rare in peripheral blood. Ankylosing spondylitis blood appeared to be characterized by a TCR beta motif of several highly homologous variants.

Quantitative barcoded 5'-RACE was used to prepare TCR beta libraries. TCRdb ran MiXCR on the 5' RACE reads and lists one entry per CDR3 protein. This sample has approximately 300,000 distinct CDR3 sequences, with around 7.6% found just once. The CDR3 runs to 18 residues. J was trimmed by 2 bases and V by 2 bases; bases with no gene match: 11. CDR1 DFQATT and CDR2 SNEGSKA come from the germline V gene (reference sequence). The rearrangement links TRBV20-1 to TRBJ2-3, with 12 bases fitting TRBD1. Sequences were obtained from blood, either unsorted or a sorted T cell fraction (not recorded which). The receptor was isolated from a male donor with ankylosing spondylitis. The CDR3: CSARKGAGGQGATDTQYF. Written as DNA, the CDR3 is TGCAGTGCTAGAAAAGGTGCGGGGGGACAGGGGGCCACAGATACGCAGTATTTT.